Listed here are 5 T cell receptor beta chains from one sample, sequenced in a study of early T cells in non-severe SARS-CoV-2 infection (dated by TCRdb to 2020 to 2023). Library construction relied on 5' RACE. This sample was sequenced with a NextSeq 500. TCRdb reran the public reads through fastp at Q25 and MiXCR, keeping productive beta chains. Duplicate CDR3 protein sequences are folded into a single record with the most common DNA and genes. Within this sample are approximately 100,000 distinct CDR3 sequences, with 14% of them counted one time only. The ten most abundant clones make up about 6.1% of the sample. Sequenced sample: whole blood. The receptors were gathered from an adult who was a healthcare worker with PCR-confirmed SARS-CoV-2 infection or an uninfected control (not recorded which).

This clonotype was observed many times. V is TRBV19 and J is TRBJ2-1; the match to TRBD1 covers 11 bases. V shed 5 bases and J 7 bases; nucleotides not matched to a gene: 10. Germline-derived CDR1 and CDR2 are LNHDA and SQIVND (reference sequence). The CDR3 extends over 16 amino acids. This CDR3 reads CASSAPGTGGLNEQFF. Here the CDR3 DNA reads TGTGCCAGTAGTGCACCCGGGACAGGGGGTTTGAATGAGCAGTTCTTC.

V is TRBV6-2 or TRBV6-3 and J is TRBJ2-4; D is ambiguous. Trimming left V 2 bases short and J 8 bases short, with 13 bases between. CDR1 MNHEY and CDR2 SVGEGT come from the germline V gene. The CDR3 length is 14 residues. CDR3 bases: TGTGCCAGCAGTTACGGATCGCGGTTAGACATTCAGTACTTC. Translated: CASSYGSRLDIQYF.

This clonotype showed up just a few times. The chain carries TRBV7-9 and TRBJ2-3; D possibly matches TRBD1 or TRBD2 (5 bases each). CDR1 is SEHNR, CDR2 FQNEAQ, per germline (reference sequence). V lost 4 bases and J 6 bases, leaving 29 bases between the germline ends. The CDR3 loop spans 19 amino acids. CDR3 loop: CASSSIRPTPGPAHDTQYF. The CDR3 nucleotides are TGTGCCAGCAGCTCAATCCGGCCCACACCGGGACCGGCCCATGATACGCAGTATTTT.

Many counts were recorded for this clonotype. The chain carries TRBV7-9 and TRBJ2-7; the D is unclear. Trimming removed 6 bases from V and 2 bases from J, with 5 bases in between. This CDR3 contains 11 residues. Germline V gives CDR1 SEHNR, CDR2 FQNEAQ (reference sequence). DNA of the CDR3: TGTGCCAGCAGGGGAACCTACGAGCAGTACTTC. Translating gives CASRGTYEQYF.

This clonotype was counted a few times. The genes are TRBV28 and TRBJ1-2, with a weak D call TRBD1 (5 bases). The V and J ends lost 4 bases and 4 bases respectively, with 7 bases between them. The CDR3 is 12 amino acids. Looked up from germline, CDR1 is MDHEN and CDR2 is SYDVKM. DNA of the CDR3: TGTGCCAGCAGTTCAGGGACCTATGGCTACACCTTC. Residues: CASSSGTYGYTF.